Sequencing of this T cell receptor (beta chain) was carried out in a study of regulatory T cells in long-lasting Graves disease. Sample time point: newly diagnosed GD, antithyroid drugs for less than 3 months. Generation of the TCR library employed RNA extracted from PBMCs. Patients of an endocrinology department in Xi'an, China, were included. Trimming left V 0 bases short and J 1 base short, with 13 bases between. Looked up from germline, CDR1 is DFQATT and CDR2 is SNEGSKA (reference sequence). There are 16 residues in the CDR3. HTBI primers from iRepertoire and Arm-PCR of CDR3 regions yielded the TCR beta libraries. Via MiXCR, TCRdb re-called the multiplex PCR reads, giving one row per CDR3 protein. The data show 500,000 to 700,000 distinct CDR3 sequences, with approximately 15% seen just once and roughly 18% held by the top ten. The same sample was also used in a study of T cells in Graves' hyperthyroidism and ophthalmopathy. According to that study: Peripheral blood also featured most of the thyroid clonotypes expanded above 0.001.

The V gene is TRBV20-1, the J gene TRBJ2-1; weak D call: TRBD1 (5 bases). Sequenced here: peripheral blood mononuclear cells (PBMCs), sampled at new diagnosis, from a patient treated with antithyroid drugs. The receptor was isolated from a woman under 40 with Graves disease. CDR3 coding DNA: TGCAGTGCTAGAGATCTGCGACAGAATTCCTACAATGAGCAGTTCTTC. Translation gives CSARDLRQNSYNEQFF.